This T cell receptor (beta chain) was found in a study of cytomegalovirus exposure and HLA in healthy donors. Study summary: There were over 350 genotyped donors. Of these, about 81% fell in the genetic ancestry cluster associated with self-reported Caucasian donors. General study results and limits: Sequencing depth across donors, presence/absence analyses assumed, was roughly uniform. When a later analysis was performed, an Asian-associated ancestry cluster reportedly had fewer N-insertions than the approximately 600-donor mean. An apparent linkage of common viral pathogens to several of the most significant clusters emerged in a later analysis.

PCR used 60 Vbeta primers and 13 Jbeta primers. The data were produced by immunoSEQ multiplex PCR, yet TCRdb's version contains in-frame clones alone and is incomplete. Here the sample spans about 93,000 clones, roughly 63% being singletons. A note on this clone: Its antigen is still unknown.

Sequencing input: PBMCs. This receptor was identified in a boy aged 10-17 years in good health and CMV-seropositive.

The CDR3 bases are TGTGCCAGCAGCTCGTTTGGTTCGCGGGGAGAGACCCAGTACTTC. Translated: CASSSFGSRGETQYF. V usage is TRBV5-8 and J usage is TRBJ2-5; possibly TRBD2 for D (6 bases). The V end was cut by 3 bases, the J end by 4 bases, with 16 bases between. This CDR3 has 15 residues. Germline lookup yields CDR1 SGHTS and CDR2 YDEGEE.